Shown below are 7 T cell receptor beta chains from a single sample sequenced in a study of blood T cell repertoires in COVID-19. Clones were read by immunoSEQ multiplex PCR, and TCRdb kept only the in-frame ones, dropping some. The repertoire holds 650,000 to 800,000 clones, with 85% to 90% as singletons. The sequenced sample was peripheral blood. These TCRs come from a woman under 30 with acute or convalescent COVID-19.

In nucleotides, the CDR3 is TGTGCCAGTAGTTTTCTGACTAGCGGCCAAGAGACCCAGTACTTC. This codes for CASSFLTSGQETQYF. The chain couples TRBV19 to TRBJ2-5; TRBD2 aligns across 9 bases. Per germline, CDR1 LNHDA and CDR2 SQIVND (reference sequence). The CDR3 totals 15 residues. Losses at the gene ends were 5 bases for V and 1 base for J; bases not matched to a gene: 5.

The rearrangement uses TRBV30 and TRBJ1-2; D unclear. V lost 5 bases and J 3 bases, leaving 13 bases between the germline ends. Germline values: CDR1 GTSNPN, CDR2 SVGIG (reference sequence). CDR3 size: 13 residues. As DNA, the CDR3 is TGTGCCTGGGGAGGGATGCTAGACTATGGCTACACCTTC. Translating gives CAWGGMLDYGYTF.

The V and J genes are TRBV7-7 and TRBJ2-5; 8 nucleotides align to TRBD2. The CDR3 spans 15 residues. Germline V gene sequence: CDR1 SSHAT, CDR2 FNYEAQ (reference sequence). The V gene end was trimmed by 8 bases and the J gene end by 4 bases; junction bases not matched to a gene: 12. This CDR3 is CASGVGGGLGETQYF. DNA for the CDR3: TGTGCCAGCGGTGTTGGCGGGGGGTTGGGAGAGACCCAGTACTTC.

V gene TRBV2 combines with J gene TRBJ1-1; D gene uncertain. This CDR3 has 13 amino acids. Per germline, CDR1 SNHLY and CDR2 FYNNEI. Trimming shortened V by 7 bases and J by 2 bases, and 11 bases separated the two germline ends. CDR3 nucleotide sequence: TGTGCCAGCAATGTCCACTTTAACACTGAAGCTTTCTTT. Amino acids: CASNVHFNTEAFF.

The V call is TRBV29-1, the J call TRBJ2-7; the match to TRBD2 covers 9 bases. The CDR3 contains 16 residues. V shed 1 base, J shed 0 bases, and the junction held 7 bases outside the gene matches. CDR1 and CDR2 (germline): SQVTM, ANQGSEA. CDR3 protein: CSVEGGAGGLSYEQYF. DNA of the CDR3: TGCAGCGTTGAAGGAGGAGCGGGGGGTCTCTCCTACGAGCAGTACTTC.

CDR3 in amino acids: CASSRRGAYGYTF. In DNA form, the CDR3 reads TGTGCCAGCAGCCGACGGGGAGCCTATGGCTACACCTTC. The J gene is TRBJ1-2, the V gene TRBV5-8; no clear D gene. Germline V CDR1 and CDR2: SGHTS, YDEGEE. The ends were cut back, 4 bases at V and 4 bases at J, with 11 bases in the middle. The CDR3 is 13 residues long.

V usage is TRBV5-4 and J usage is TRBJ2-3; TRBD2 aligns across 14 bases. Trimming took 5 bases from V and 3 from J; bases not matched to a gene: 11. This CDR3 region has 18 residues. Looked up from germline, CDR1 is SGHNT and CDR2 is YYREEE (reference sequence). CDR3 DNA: TGTGCCAGCAGATCGGGACTAGCGGGGGTATCGGGGACAGATACGCAGTATTTT. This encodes CASRSGLAGVSGTDTQYF.